Shown below are 12 T cell receptor beta chains from a single sample sequenced in a study of cytomegalovirus exposure and HLA in healthy donors. The PCR employed 60 Vbeta primers together with 13 Jbeta primers. TCRdb's copy holds only in-frame clones and misses some; the assay was immunoSEQ multiplex PCR. The sample has 150,000 to 200,000 clones; approximately 86% are singletons. Sequencing was carried out using PBMCs. These receptors were taken from a boy between 2 and 10 years old in good health and CMV-seronegative.

CDR3 region: CASIHSPGTGNTGELFF. CDR3 sequence (DNA): TGTGCCAGCATCCACTCGCCAGGGACAGGGAACACCGGGGAGCTGTTTTTT. J is TRBJ2-2 and V is TRBV28, with TRBD1 identical over 8 bases. The CDR3 contains 17 residues. Looked up from germline, CDR1 is MDHEN and CDR2 is SYDVKM. The V segment lost 7 bases and the J segment 1 base; nucleotides outside the gene matches: 11.

The chain carries TRBV19 and TRBJ2-7; the match to TRBD1 covers 8 bases. This CDR3 region has 14 residues. The junction had 9 bases not matched to a gene; V was cut back by 6 bases and J by 5 bases. CDR1 is LNHDA and CDR2 is SQIVND in the germline V gene (reference sequence). DNA for the CDR3: TGTGCCAGTAGCCTTGGACAGGGTTCCGACGAGCAGTACTTC. It codes for CASSLGQGSDEQYF.

This clone was picked up a small number of times. This chain links TRBV2 with TRBJ2-1, with a possible D match to TRBD2 (6 bases). This CDR3 region has 16 residues. Germline-derived CDR1 and CDR2 are SNHLY and FYNNEI. Trimming removed 6 bases at V and 10 bases at J, with 25 bases between. DNA of the CDR3: TGTGCCAGCAGCTTAGGCCGGGCGGGAACGATTCGGGAGCAGTTCTTC. It specifies CASSLGRAGTIREQFF.

In its sample, this clone was seen a few times. This chain joins TRBV5-1 and TRBJ2-2; D gene ambiguous. This CDR3 is built from 15 residues. Deletions cut 4 bases from V and 0 bases from J, with 10 bases between. CDR1 and CDR2 from the germline V gene are SGHRS and YFSETQ. CDR3 in DNA: TGCGCCAGCAGCACGGGTCCTACGAACACCGGGGAGCTGTTTTTT. Protein product: CASSTGPTNTGELFF.

The V call is TRBV7-2, the J call TRBJ2-2; the D is unclear. Trimming cost V 4 bases and J 5 bases, with 11 bases left between them. The CDR3 length is 14 residues. CDR1 is SGHTA, CDR2 FQGNSA, per germline. CDR3 amino acids: CASSSDRVTGELFF. The CDR3 DNA is TGTGCCAGCAGCTCAGACCGGGTGACCGGGGAGCTGTTTTTT.

The gene calls are TRBV4-1 and TRBJ2-7; D is uncertain. This CDR3 contains 15 residues. Deletions cut 2 bases from V and 5 bases from J, with 16 bases between. Per germline, CDR1 MGHRA and CDR2 YSYEKL. The CDR3 DNA reads TGCGCCAGCAGCCAATATTTGCGGCAGAACGACGAGCAGTACTTC. It encodes CASSQYLRQNDEQYF.

The chain recombines TRBV7-9 with TRBJ1-1; no firm D call. V shed 2 bases and J shed 4 bases, with 14 bases lying between them. Looked up from germline, CDR1 is SEHNR and CDR2 is FQNEAQ (reference sequence). CDR3 length: 15 residues. CDR3 residues: CASSLPRGSGTEAFF. The DNA of the CDR3 is TGTGCCAGCAGCTTACCGAGAGGGTCGGGCACTGAAGCTTTCTTT.

The chain recombines TRBV27 with TRBJ2-3; D is perhaps TRBD1 (6 bases). This CDR3 is 14 amino acids long. The V gene lost 3 bases and the J gene lost 5 bases, with 12 bases spanning the gap. The germline CDR1 and CDR2 sequences are MNHEY and SMNVEV (reference sequence). The CDR3 DNA sequence: TGTGCCAGCAGTTTCCGGACAGAGGGAGATACGCAGTATTTT. Its translation is CASSFRTEGDTQYF.

This clone was found once. The sample contains more than one DNA sequence encoding this CDR3. The chain employs TRBV9 and TRBJ2-5; TRBD2 agrees at 8 bases. The CDR3 has 16 residues. The germline gives CDR1 SGDLS, CDR2 YYNGEE. The V segment lost 3 bases and the J segment 4 bases; nucleotides outside the gene matches: 11. The chain's CDR3 is CASSASSGLGGETQYF. CDR3 sequence (DNA): TGTGCCAGCAGCGCCTCGTCGGGACTAGGGGGAGAGACCCAGTACTTC. The complete variable domain, with remaining parts taken from reference TRBV9 and TRBJ2-5, reads DSGVTQTPKHLITATGQRVTLRCSPRSGDLSVYWYQQSLDQGLQFLIQYYNGEERAKGNILERFSAQQFPDLHSELNLSSLELGDSALYFCASSASSGLGGETQYFGPGTRLLVL.

DNA for the CDR3: TGTGCCAGCAGTCCCGAGAGGACAGGACCCTATGGCTACACCTTC. Residues: CASSPERTGPYGYTF. V and J are TRBV28 and TRBJ1-2, with 7 bases aligning to TRBD1. Per germline, CDR1 MDHEN and CDR2 SYDVKM. Trimming cost V 5 bases and J 4 bases; bases outside gene matches: 10. The CDR3 sequence is 15 residues long.

This clone was counted between two and nine times. The chain uses TRBV6-4 and TRBJ1-4; the match to TRBD1 covers 9 bases. Germline trimming cut 2 bases from V and 4 bases from J; bases unmatched to any gene: 2. This CDR3 has 15 residues. The germline gives CDR1 MRHNA, CDR2 SNTAGT. The CDR3 reads CASSDGGQGNEKLFF. The CDR3 DNA reads as TGTGCCAGCAGTGACGGGGGACAGGGTAATGAAAAACTGTTTTTT.

This clone was picked up one time. The chain has TRBV19 and TRBJ1-2; D not certain. CDR1 is LNHDA, CDR2 SQIVND, per germline (reference sequence). Between the trimmed V and J ends, which lost 5 bases and 5 bases, there was a span of 12 bases. The CDR3 contains 13 residues. In DNA form, the CDR3 reads TGTGCCAGTAGTCCCATCAGGCTGTATGGCTACACCTTC. It is translated as CASSPIRLYGYTF.